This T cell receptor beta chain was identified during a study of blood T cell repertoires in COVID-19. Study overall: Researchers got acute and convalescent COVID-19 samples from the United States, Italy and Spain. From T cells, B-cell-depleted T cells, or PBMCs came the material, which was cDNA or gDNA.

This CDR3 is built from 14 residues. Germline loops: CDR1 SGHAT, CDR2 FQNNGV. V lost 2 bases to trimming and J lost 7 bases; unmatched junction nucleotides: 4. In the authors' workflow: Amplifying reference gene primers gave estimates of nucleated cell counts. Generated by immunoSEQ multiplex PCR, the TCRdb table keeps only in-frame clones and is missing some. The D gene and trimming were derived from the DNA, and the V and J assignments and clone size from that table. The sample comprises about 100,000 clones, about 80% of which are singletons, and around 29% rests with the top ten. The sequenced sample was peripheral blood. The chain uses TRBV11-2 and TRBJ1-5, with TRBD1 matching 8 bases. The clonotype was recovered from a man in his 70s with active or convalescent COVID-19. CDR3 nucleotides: TGTGCCAGCAGCTTACCCGGACAGGGCCAGCCCCAGCATTTT. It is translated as CASSLPGQGQPQHF.